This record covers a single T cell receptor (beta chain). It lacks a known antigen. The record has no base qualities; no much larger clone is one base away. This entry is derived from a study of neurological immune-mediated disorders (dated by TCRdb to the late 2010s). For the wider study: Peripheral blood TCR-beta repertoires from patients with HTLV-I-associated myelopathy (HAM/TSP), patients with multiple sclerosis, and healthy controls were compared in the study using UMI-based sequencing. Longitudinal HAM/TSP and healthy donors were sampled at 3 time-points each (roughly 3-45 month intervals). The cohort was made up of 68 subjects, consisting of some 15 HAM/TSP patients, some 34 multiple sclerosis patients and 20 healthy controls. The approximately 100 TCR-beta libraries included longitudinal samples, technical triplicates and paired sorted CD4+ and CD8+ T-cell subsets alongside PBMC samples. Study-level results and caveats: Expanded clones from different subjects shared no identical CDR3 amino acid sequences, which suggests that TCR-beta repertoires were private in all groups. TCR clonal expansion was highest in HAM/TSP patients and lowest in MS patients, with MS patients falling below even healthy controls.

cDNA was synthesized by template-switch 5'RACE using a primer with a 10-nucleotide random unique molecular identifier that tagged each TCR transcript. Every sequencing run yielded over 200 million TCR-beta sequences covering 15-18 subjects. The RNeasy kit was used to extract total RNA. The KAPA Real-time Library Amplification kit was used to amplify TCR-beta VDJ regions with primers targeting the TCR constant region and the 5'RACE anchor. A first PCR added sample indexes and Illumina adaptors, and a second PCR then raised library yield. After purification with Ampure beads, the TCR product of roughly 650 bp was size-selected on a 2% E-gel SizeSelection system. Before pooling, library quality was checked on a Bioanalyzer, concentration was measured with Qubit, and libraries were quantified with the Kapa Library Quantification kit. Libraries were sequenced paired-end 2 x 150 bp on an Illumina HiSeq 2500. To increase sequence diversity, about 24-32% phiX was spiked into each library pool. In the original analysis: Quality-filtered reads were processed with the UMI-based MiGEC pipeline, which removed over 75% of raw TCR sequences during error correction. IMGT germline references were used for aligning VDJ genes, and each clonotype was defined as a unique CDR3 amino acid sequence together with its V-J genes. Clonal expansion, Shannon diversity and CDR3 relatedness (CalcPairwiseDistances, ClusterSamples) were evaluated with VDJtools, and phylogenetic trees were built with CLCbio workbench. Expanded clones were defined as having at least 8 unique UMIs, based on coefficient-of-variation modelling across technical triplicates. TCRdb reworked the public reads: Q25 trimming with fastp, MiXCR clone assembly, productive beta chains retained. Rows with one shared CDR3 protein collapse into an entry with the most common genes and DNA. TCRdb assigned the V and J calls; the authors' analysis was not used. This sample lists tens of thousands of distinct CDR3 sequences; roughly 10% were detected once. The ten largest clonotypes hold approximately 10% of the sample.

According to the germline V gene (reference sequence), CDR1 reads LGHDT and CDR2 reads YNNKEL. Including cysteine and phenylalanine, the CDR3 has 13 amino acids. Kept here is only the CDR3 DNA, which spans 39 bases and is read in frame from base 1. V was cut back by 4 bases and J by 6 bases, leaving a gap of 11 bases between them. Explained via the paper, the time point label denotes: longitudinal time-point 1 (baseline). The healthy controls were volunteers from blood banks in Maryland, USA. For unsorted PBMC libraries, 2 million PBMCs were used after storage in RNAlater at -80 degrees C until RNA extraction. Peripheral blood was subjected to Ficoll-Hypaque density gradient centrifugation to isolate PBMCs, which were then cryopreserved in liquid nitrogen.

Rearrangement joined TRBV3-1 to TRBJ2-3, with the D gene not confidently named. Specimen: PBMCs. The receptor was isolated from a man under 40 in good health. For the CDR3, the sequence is CASSLSIADTQYF. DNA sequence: TGTGCCAGCAGCCTGTCAATAGCCGATACGCAGTATTTT.